This T cell receptor (beta chain) came from a study of early T cells in non-severe SARS-CoV-2 infection. Across the whole study: Sequencing was performed on bulk RNA from unsorted whole blood, leaving chains unpaired. Overall study findings and caveats: Clonotype matching in VDJdb favored anti-spike CD8 responses and did not capture private and CD4 specificities.

About this clonotype: Its antigen is undetermined.

Attachment of unique molecular identifiers to individual cDNA molecules was performed. TCRdb reanalysed the 5' RACE reads using MiXCR and keeps one entry per CDR3 protein. The data contain roughly 51,000 distinct CDR3 sequences, about 7.6% of them singletons. With 2 bases removed from V and 13 bases from J, the gap between germline ends came to 6 bases. The CDR3 totals 10 residues. CDR1 SNHLY and CDR2 FYNNEI come from the germline V gene. Sample: whole blood, taken at baseline. The chain has TRBV2 and TRBJ2-1; D unresolved. This clonotype originated in an adult who was a healthcare worker with PCR-confirmed SARS-CoV-2 infection or an uninfected control (not recorded which). CDR3 sequence reads: CASSELHQFF. Written as DNA, the CDR3 is TGTGCCAGCAGTGAACTTCACCAGTTCTTC.